Shown below are 6 T cell receptor beta chains from a single sample sequenced in a study of T cell repertoires in cytomegalovirus infection. TCRdb re-analysed the reads in MiXCR, keeping a single row per CDR3 protein. The sample lists 50,000 to 65,000 distinct CDR3 sequences; roughly 20% were seen once. The antigens of these receptors remain unknown. The specimen comprised CD8+ T cells from cultured PBMCs, sampled from culture after CMV antigen stimulation. These receptors all come from a human donor in good health (CMV status not recorded). Some clones in this sample may be carry-over from other donors' samples.

In this sample, this clonotype turned up a few times. The chain joins TRBV11-2 to TRBJ2-7; tentative D call: TRBD2 (6 bases). Germline CDR1 reads SGHAT; CDR2 reads FQNNGV. V was shortened by 5 bases and J by 3 bases, with 11 bases between the two germline ends. This CDR3 is 13 amino acids long. The DNA of the CDR3 is TGTGCCAGCAGCCGGGAGTTGAGCTACGAGCAGTACTTC. It is translated as CASSRELSYEQYF.

This chain links TRBV6-2 or TRBV6-3 with TRBJ2-3; 10 bases are shared with TRBD2. The CDR3 runs to 16 residues. The germline gives CDR1 MNHEY, CDR2 SVGEGT. V lost 2 bases to trimming and J lost 4 bases; unmatched junction nucleotides: 6. In DNA form, the CDR3 reads TGTGCCAGCAGTTACGGGCTAGCGGGAGTCGCAGATACGCAGTATTTT. Translation: CASSYGLAGVADTQYF.

In this sample, this clonotype turned up once. The chain joins TRBV6-2 or TRBV6-3 to TRBJ2-5; 13 nucleotides align to TRBD2. The ends lost 6 bases at V and 5 bases at J; junction bases unmatched: 12. There are 17 residues in the CDR3. Germline CDR1 and CDR2: MNHEY and SVGEGT. CDR3 protein: CASRTGLAGEWWETQYF. Written as DNA, the CDR3 is TGTGCCAGCAGAACAGGACTAGCGGGAGAATGGTGGGAGACCCAGTACTTC.

Only a few counts were recorded for this clonotype. The J gene is TRBJ2-3, the V gene TRBV2, with 12 bases aligning to TRBD2. Trimming removed 6 bases from V and 0 bases from J; junction bases left unmatched: 7. The CDR3 spans 17 residues. From germline, CDR1 is SNHLY and CDR2 FYNNEI. Here the CDR3 DNA reads TGTGCCAGCAGCAGACTAGCGGGGGACATTAGCACAGATACGCAGTATTTT. Translated, it gives CASSRLAGDISTDTQYF.

This clonotype was counted a few times. V is TRBV20-1 and J is TRBJ1-2, with a tentative D call TRBD1 (5 bases). Germline CDR1 reads DFQATT; CDR2 reads SNEGSKA (reference sequence). This CDR3 has 13 amino acids. V dropped 5 bases and J dropped 0 bases, with 10 bases sitting between them. CDR3 sequence (DNA): TGCAGTGCTTGGGACGGTACTAACTATGGCTACACCTTC. As protein: CSAWDGTNYGYTF.

V and J are TRBV6-2 or TRBV6-3 and TRBJ2-1; possible D gene TRBD2, 6 bases. Deletions cut 6 bases from V and 10 bases from J, with 22 bases between. The CDR3 consists of 15 residues. In germline, CDR1 is MNHEY, CDR2 SVGEGT. CDR3 sequence: CASSSPSISGPEQFF. CDR3 bases: TGTGCCAGCAGCTCACCCTCAATTAGCGGACCCGAGCAGTTCTTC.